Detailed here is one TCR beta chain. Per the study methods: Amplification of reference gene primers was used by the study to estimate nucleated cell counts. TCRdb keeps only in-frame clones here, not all; method: immunoSEQ multiplex PCR. D and trimming come from the DNA, and the V and J calls and clone size come from that table. The sample carries tens of thousands of clones, over 80% recorded once. The junction had 5 bases not matched to a gene; V was cut back by 0 bases and J by 6 bases. Germline values: CDR1 SGHRS, CDR2 YFSETQ. This CDR3 has 15 residues. The data are from a study of blood T cell repertoires in COVID-19. Study information: COVID-19 samples from acute and convalescent phases originated in the United States, Italy and Spain. In each case, the material was cDNA or gDNA derived from T cells, B-cell-depleted T cells, or PBMCs.

Specimen: peripheral blood. The rearrangement joins TRBV5-1 to TRBJ2-2, with 7 bases identical to TRBD2. The receptor was isolated from a human donor in a cohort sampled during active COVID-19. The CDR3 DNA reads as TGCGCCAGCAGCTTGGACGGGAGGTCGGCCGGGGAGCTGTTTTTT. Its protein product is CASSLDGRSAGELFF.